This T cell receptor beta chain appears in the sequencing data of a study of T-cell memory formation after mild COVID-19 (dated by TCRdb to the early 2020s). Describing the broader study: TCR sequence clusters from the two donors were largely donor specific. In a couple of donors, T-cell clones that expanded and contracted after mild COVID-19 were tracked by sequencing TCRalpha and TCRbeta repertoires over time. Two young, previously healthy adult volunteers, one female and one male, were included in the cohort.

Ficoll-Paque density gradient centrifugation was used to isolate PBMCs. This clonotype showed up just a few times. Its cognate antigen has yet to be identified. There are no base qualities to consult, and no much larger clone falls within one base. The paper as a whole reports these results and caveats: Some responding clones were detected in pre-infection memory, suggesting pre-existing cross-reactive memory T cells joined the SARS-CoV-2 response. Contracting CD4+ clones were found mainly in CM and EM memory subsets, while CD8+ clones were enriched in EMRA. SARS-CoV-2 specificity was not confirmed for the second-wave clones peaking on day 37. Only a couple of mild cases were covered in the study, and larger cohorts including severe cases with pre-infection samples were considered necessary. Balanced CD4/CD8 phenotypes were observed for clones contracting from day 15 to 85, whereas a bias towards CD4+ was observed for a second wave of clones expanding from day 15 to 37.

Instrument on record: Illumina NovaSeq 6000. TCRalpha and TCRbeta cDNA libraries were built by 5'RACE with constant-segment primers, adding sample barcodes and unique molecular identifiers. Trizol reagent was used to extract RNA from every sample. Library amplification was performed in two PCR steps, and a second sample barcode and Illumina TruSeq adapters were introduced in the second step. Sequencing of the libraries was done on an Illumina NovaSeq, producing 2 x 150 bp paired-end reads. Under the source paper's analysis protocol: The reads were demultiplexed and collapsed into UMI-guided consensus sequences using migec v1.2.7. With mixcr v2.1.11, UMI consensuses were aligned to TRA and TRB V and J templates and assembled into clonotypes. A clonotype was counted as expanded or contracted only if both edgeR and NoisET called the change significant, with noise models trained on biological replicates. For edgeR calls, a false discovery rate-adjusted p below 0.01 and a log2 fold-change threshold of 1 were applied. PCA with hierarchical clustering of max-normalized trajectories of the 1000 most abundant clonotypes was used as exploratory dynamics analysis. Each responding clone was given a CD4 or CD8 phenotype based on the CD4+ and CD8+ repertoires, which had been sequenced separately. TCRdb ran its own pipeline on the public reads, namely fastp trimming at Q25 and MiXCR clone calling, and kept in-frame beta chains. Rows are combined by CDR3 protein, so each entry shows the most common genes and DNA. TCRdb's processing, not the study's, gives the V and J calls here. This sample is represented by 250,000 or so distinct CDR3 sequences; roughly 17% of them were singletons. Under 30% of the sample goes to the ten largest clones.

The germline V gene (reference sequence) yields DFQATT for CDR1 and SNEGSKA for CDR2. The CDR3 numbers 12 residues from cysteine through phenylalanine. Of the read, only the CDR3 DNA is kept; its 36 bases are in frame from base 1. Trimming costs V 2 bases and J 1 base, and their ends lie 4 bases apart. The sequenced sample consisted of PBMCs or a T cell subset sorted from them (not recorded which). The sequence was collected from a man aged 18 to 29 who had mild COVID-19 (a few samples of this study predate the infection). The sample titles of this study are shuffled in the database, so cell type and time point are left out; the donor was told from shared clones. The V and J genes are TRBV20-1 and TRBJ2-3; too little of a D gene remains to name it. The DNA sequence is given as TGCAGTGCTAGACCCGGCACAGATACGCAGTATTTT. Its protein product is CSARPGTDTQYF.